Listed below are T cell receptor beta chains from one sample, sequenced in a study of blood T cells in healthy people across ages. TCRdb redid the calling of the 5' RACE reads with MiXCR, one entry per CDR3 protein. In the table there are over a million distinct CDR3 sequences, approximately 38% of which are singletons. The sequenced sample was blood. The receptors stem from a woman between 18 and 30 years old in good health. Both conserved end residues are part of each CDR3. The order of the fields is J gene, D gene, clone size, V gene, CDR3 protein, CDR3 DNA. A D gene is named only where the DNA matches it firmly. For some rows the clone size is stated as once, few or many, or as a class when expanded; others skip it.

j_call: TRBJ2-1; d_call: TRBD2; clone_size: -; v_call: TRBV6-5; cdr3_aa: CARTSGDNEQFF; cdr3_nt: TGCGCCAGGACTAGCGGGGACAATGAGCAGTTCTTC
j_call: TRBJ2-3; d_call: TRBD1; clone_size: -; v_call: TRBV15; cdr3_aa: CATSSDRVGADTQYF; cdr3_nt: TGTGCCACCAGCAGTGACAGGGTTGGGGCAGATACGCAGTATTTT
j_call: TRBJ1-2; d_call: -; clone_size: few; v_call: TRBV4-1; cdr3_aa: CASSQARQFYGYTF; cdr3_nt: TGCGCCAGCAGCCAAGCTCGACAGTTCTATGGCTACACCTTC
j_call: TRBJ2-1; d_call: TRBD2; clone_size: -; v_call: TRBV2; cdr3_aa: CASRRDSGSLANEQFF; cdr3_nt: TGTGCCAGCAGGAGAGATAGCGGGAGTTTGGCCAATGAGCAGTTCTTC
j_call: TRBJ2-7; d_call: TRBD2; clone_size: -; v_call: TRBV2; cdr3_aa: CASSVREGDEQYF; cdr3_nt: TGTGCCAGCAGTGTACGGGAGGGGGACGAGCAGTACTTC
j_call: TRBJ1-1; d_call: TRBD1; clone_size: few; v_call: TRBV29-1; cdr3_aa: CSVTTGMNTEAFF; cdr3_nt: TGCAGCGTTACGACAGGGATGAACACTGAAGCTTTCTTT
j_call: TRBJ2-1; d_call: -; clone_size: once; v_call: TRBV9; cdr3_aa: CASTPWGRTDEQFF; cdr3_nt: TGTGCCAGCACCCCTTGGGGGCGCACAGATGAGCAGTTCTTC
j_call: TRBJ2-4; d_call: -; clone_size: -; v_call: TRBV19; cdr3_aa: CASSMISEGEEFF; cdr3_nt: TGTGCCAGCAGTATGATTAGTGAGGGAGAGGAGTTCTTC
j_call: TRBJ2-1; d_call: -; clone_size: -; v_call: TRBV2; cdr3_aa: CASSAHNPPGTNNEQFF; cdr3_nt: TGTGCCAGCAGTGCCCACAACCCCCCTGGGACAAACAATGAGCAGTTCTTC
j_call: TRBJ1-6; d_call: TRBD1; clone_size: -; v_call: TRBV27; cdr3_aa: CATGGNFGSPLHF; cdr3_nt: TGTGCCACAGGGGGGAACTTTGGTTCACCCCTCCACTTT
j_call: TRBJ2-1; d_call: -; clone_size: many; v_call: TRBV3-1; cdr3_aa: CASTPTGGSYNEQFF; cdr3_nt: TGTGCCAGCACCCCGACAGGAGGCTCGTACAATGAGCAGTTCTTC
j_call: TRBJ1-5; d_call: -; clone_size: -; v_call: TRBV19; cdr3_aa: CASSGAANQPQHF; cdr3_nt: TGTGCCAGTAGTGGGGCGGCGAATCAGCCCCAGCATTTT
j_call: TRBJ1-6; d_call: -; clone_size: -; v_call: TRBV7-2; cdr3_aa: CASNLLEGSPLHF; cdr3_nt: TGTGCCAGCAACCTTCTAGAGGGTTCACCCCTCCACTTT
j_call: TRBJ2-1; d_call: TRBD2; clone_size: -; v_call: TRBV7-2; cdr3_aa: CASSIGTSGNVQFF; cdr3_nt: TGTGCCAGCAGCATCGGGACTAGCGGGAATGTGCAGTTCTTC
j_call: TRBJ2-6; d_call: TRBD2; clone_size: few; v_call: TRBV11-2; cdr3_aa: CASSPSGVKVLTF; cdr3_nt: TGTGCCAGCAGCCCAAGCGGGGTCAAGGTCCTGACTTTC
j_call: TRBJ2-7; d_call: -; clone_size: few; v_call: TRBV6-6; cdr3_aa: CASASAHLFYEQYF; cdr3_nt: TGTGCCAGCGCCTCGGCTCACCTTTTCTACGAGCAGTACTTC
j_call: TRBJ2-7; d_call: -; clone_size: few; v_call: TRBV3-1; cdr3_aa: CASSQGHGSYEQYF; cdr3_nt: TGTGCCAGCAGCCAAGGTCACGGCTCCTACGAGCAGTACTTC
j_call: TRBJ1-6; d_call: -; clone_size: -; v_call: TRBV2; cdr3_aa: CASSEEGVNSPLHF; cdr3_nt: TGTGCCAGCAGTGAGGAGGGGGTTAATTCACCCCTCCACTTT